A single sample gave rise to the 10 T cell receptor beta chains below, sequenced in a study of low-dose radiotherapy and immunotherapy resistance in tumors. As to time point: before trial treatment. Primers used for first-strand cDNA, a TRAV- and TRBV-specific set, covered both alpha and beta chains. A constant-region primer paired with the V-primer adapter amplified TCRs over approximately 19 PCR cycles. TCRdb re-called the reads with MiXCR, one entry per CDR3 protein. This sample has 80,000 to 90,000 distinct CDR3 sequences, with 15% to 20% found just once. The source was PBMCs, collected before treatment. The receptors shown here come from a male donor with prostate cancer.

V gene TRBV3-1 combines with J gene TRBJ1-5; perhaps TRBD1 as D (6 bases). The CDR3 sequence is 14 residues long. V lost 3 bases to trimming and J lost 5 bases, with 11 bases between them. Germline lookup yields CDR1 LGHDT and CDR2 YNNKEL (reference sequence). CDR3 in DNA: TGTGCCAGCAGCCAGGTAGGGGGTGATCAGCCCCAGCATTTT. It specifies CASSQVGGDQPQHF.

About this clonotype: A far bigger clonotype differs at one base, so this is likely a read error. V gene TRBV6-1 combines with J gene TRBJ2-1; TRBD1 or TRBD2 may be the D gene (6 bases each). The germline CDR1 and CDR2 sequences are MNHNS and SASEGT. The CDR3 extends over 15 amino acids. DNA for the CDR3: TGTGTCAGCAGCCGAGGGGGGACGTCCTACAATGAGCAGTTCTTC. Translation gives CVSSRGGTSYNEQFF.

Turning to this clonotype: A far more abundant clone sits one base away, making this likely a read error. The chain links TRBV7-3 to TRBJ2-3; no definite D call. V was shortened by 6 bases and J by 6 bases, with 19 bases between the two germline ends. The length of the CDR3 is 15 residues. Germline V gives CDR1 SGHTA, CDR2 FQGTGA. CDR3 amino acids: CASSPPRRLWDTQYF. As DNA, the CDR3 is TGTGCCAGCAGTCCACCACGGCGCTTGTGGGATACGCAGTATTTT.

At least ten counts were recorded for this clonotype. The chain employs TRBV20-1 and TRBJ2-5, with TRBD1 identical over 7 bases. Trimming removed 6 bases from V and 0 bases from J; junction bases left unmatched: 10. The CDR3 spans 15 residues. Germline CDR1 is DFQATT and CDR2 is SNEGSKA (reference sequence). CDR3 bases: TGCAGTGCGAGACCAGGGGGATCAGACCAAGAGACCCAGTACTTC. Amino acids: CSARPGGSDQETQYF.

This chain connects TRBV6-1 to TRBJ1-5; 8 bases line up with TRBD1. The CDR3 runs to 14 residues. CDR1 MNHNS and CDR2 SASEGT come from the germline V gene. J lost 4 bases, V lost 5 bases, and 4 bases had no gene match. CDR3 sequence reads: CASSKGQENQPQHF. The CDR3 DNA reads TGTGCCAGCAGTAAGGGACAGGAGAATCAGCCCCAGCATTTT.

This clonotype was observed many times. The chain recombines TRBV29-1 with TRBJ2-2; a possible D gene is TRBD1 (5 bases). Trimming left V 7 bases short and J 2 bases short, with 14 bases between. The CDR3 has 14 residues. The germline V gene has CDR1 SQVTM and CDR2 ANQGSEA. The CDR3 DNA follows: TGCAGCGCTCGAGAGGACACAAACACCGGGGAGCTGTTTTTT. Encoded protein: CSAREDTNTGELFF.

This clonotype was counted a few times. This is likely an artifact of a read error, given a far larger clone one base away. V and J are TRBV12-3 or TRBV12-4 and TRBJ2-7; 10 bases are a match to TRBD2. V lost 6 bases to trimming and J lost 7 bases; unmatched junction nucleotides: 12. This CDR3 is built from 15 residues. CDR3 bases: TGTGCCAGCAGCAACCTAGCGGGGGCGACCAATGAGCAGTACTTC. As protein: CASSNLAGATNEQYF.

The chain carries TRBV7-9 and TRBJ2-3, with TRBD2 identical over 9 bases. The CDR3 totals 17 residues. CDR1 SEHNR and CDR2 FQNEAQ come from the germline V gene (reference sequence). V dropped 1 base and J dropped 4; count of bases not matched to a gene: 9. The CDR3 spells CASSLELGGGAPDTQYF. In nucleotides, the CDR3 is TGTGCCAGCAGCTTAGAATTAGGCGGGGGGGCCCCAGATACGCAGTATTTT.

This clonotype has a count of ten or more. The chain has TRBV6-2 or TRBV6-3 and TRBJ1-1, with D possibly TRBD1 on 5 matching bases. The V and J ends lost 5 bases and 6 bases respectively, with 22 bases between them. CDR1 is MNHEY and CDR2 is SVGEGT in the germline V gene. This CDR3 contains 16 residues. The CDR3 nucleotides are TGTGCCAGCAGTGAAATGCAGGGCTGGGGAATCCCTGAAGCTTTCTTT. Translating it yields CASSEMQGWGIPEAFF.

This clonotype was seen many times. The V and J genes are TRBV20-1 and TRBJ2-5, with D uncertain. The CDR3 sequence is 13 residues long. Germline V gene lookup returns CDR1 DFQATT and CDR2 SNEGSKA (reference sequence). V was pared by 6 bases and J by 1 base, with 12 bases between. The CDR3 DNA is TGCAGTGCCCCCCCGTCCCCCCAAGAGACCCAGTACTTC. Amino acids: CSAPPSPQETQYF.